This entry lists 16 T cell receptor beta chains sequenced from one sample in a study of cytomegalovirus exposure and HLA in healthy donors. Both 60 Vbeta primers and 13 Jbeta primers went into the PCR. Some clones are missing from TCRdb's copy, which holds only in-frame ones; the method was immunoSEQ multiplex PCR. The table lists 150,000 to 250,000 clones, roughly 85% of them singletons. The sequencing sample was made of PBMCs. These receptors were taken from a woman aged 30 to 39 in good health and CMV-seropositive.

This clone appeared a few times. CDR3 residues: CASTGRSDRTNTEAFF. The DNA of the CDR3 is TGTGCCAGCACTGGCCGATCAGACAGGACGAACACTGAAGCTTTCTTT. The V and J genes are TRBV2 and TRBJ1-1; D perhaps matches TRBD1 (6 bases). This CDR3 spans 16 amino acids. Germline CDR1 is SNHLY and CDR2 is FYNNEI. V dropped 7 bases and J dropped 1 base, with 19 bases sitting between them.

The chain links TRBV7-9 to TRBJ2-1; 9 bases align to TRBD2. The CDR3 is made up of 16 amino acids. Losses at the gene ends were 5 bases for V and 4 bases for J; bases not matched to a gene: 9. The germline gives CDR1 SEHNR, CDR2 FQNEAQ (reference sequence). CDR3 bases: TGTGCCAGCAGCCCTCTCGCGGGAGGGAATTACAATGAGCAGTTCTTC. This encodes CASSPLAGGNYNEQFF.

The chain couples TRBV7-2 to TRBJ1-4; D gene ambiguous. The V end lost 1 base, the J end lost 4 bases, and 13 bases lay between the germline ends. The CDR3 totals 16 residues. Germline V gene sequence: CDR1 SGHTA, CDR2 FQGNSA. The CDR3 DNA is TGTGCCAGCAGCTTAGAATCCCAGGCCTATAATGAAAAACTGTTTTTT. Its translation: CASSLESQAYNEKLFF.

This chain links TRBV11-3 with TRBJ2-7; 11 positions agree with TRBD1. The trim removed 4 bases at V and 3 bases at J, leaving 2 bases unmatched. The CDR3 extends over 14 amino acids. Germline V gives CDR1 SGHNT, CDR2 YENEEA. The CDR3 region is CASSSGQGVYEQYF. The CDR3 nucleotides are TGTGCCAGCAGCTCGGGACAGGGGGTCTACGAGCAGTACTTC.

J is TRBJ2-2 and V is TRBV5-6; TRBD2 matches at 8 bases. V trimming: 1 base; J trimming: 10 bases; junction bases outside the gene matches: 9. The germline CDR1 and CDR2 sequences are SGHDT and YYEEEE. The CDR3 extends over 15 amino acids. CDR3 bases: TGTGCCAGCAGCTTGTACGGGGGGGCCGTGGAGGAGCTGTTTTTT. It encodes CASSLYGGAVEELFF. Full variable domain (outside the CDR3, taken from reference TRBV5-6 and TRBJ2-2): DAGVTQSPTHLIKTRGQQVTLRCSPKSGHDTVSWYQQALGQGPQFIFQYYEEEERQRGNFPDRFSGHQFPNYSSELNVNALLLGDSALYLCASSLYGGAVEELFFGEGSRLTVL.

This chain joins TRBV5-8 and TRBJ1-5, with TRBD1 matching over 7 bases. The CDR3 covers 16 residues. V lost 0 bases to trimming and J lost 5 bases; unmatched junction nucleotides: 8. CDR1 is SGHTS and CDR2 is YDEGEE in the germline V gene. CDR3 region: CASSLGGGDGYQPQHF. CDR3 bases: TGTGCCAGCAGCTTGGGAGGGGGCGATGGCTATCAGCCCCAGCATTTT.

CDR3 sequence reads: CASSTIDRGRFYGYTF. In nucleotides, the CDR3 is TGTGCCAGCAGTACAATCGACAGGGGAAGATTCTATGGCTACACCTTC. The rearrangement uses TRBV28 and TRBJ1-2, with 8 bases identical to TRBD1. This CDR3 is 16 amino acids long. V lost 5 bases and J lost 4; bases outside the gene matches: 12. CDR1 MDHEN and CDR2 SYDVKM come from the germline V gene.

The V gene is TRBV11-3, the J gene TRBJ2-7; a weak D match, TRBD2 (6 bases). In germline, CDR1 is SGHNT, CDR2 YENEEA. Trimming took off 6 bases at V and 0 bases at J, with 15 bases between the two ends. This CDR3 has 15 residues. The CDR3, as DNA: TGTGCCAGCAGTAAATCGGCGGGGAGCTCCTACGAGCAGTACTTC. This translates into CASSKSAGSSYEQYF. Complete variable domain (other parts from reference TRBV11-3 and TRBJ2-7): EAGVVQSPRYKIIEKKQPVAFWCNPISGHNTLYWYLQNLGQGPELLIRYENEEAVDDSQLPKDRFSAERLKGVDSTLKIQPAELGDSAVYLCASSKSAGSSYEQYFGPGTRLTVT.

This rearrangement joins TRBV2 to TRBJ2-7; D possibly corresponds to TRBD2 (6 bases). The CDR3 covers 13 residues. The V end was cut by 7 bases, the J end by 6 bases, with 16 bases between. Germline-derived CDR1 and CDR2 are SNHLY and FYNNEI. CDR3 sequence: CASNLEKGGEQYF. As DNA, the CDR3 is TGTGCCAGCAATCTAGAAAAGGGAGGCGAGCAGTACTTC.

This chain joins TRBV11-2 and TRBJ2-1, with a possible D match to TRBD2 (5 bases). The length of the CDR3 is 17 residues. V lost 1 base, J lost 4 bases, and 17 bases lay in between. Germline CDR1 and CDR2: SGHAT and FQNNGV. CDR3 DNA: TGTGCCAGCAGCTTAGGGGGTAGCGATGGGCGGTACAATGAGCAGTTCTTC. Translation: CASSLGGSDGRYNEQFF.

The chain carries TRBV7-9 and TRBJ2-5, with 10 bases lining up with TRBD2. With 5 bases clipped from V and 5 bases from J, the junction kept 11 bases outside the gene matches. Germline V CDR1 and CDR2: SEHNR, FQNEAQ (reference sequence). The CDR3 is made up of 16 amino acids. In DNA form, the CDR3 reads TGTGCCAGCAGCCTCCCACTAGCGGGGTTTTGGGAGACCCAGTACTTC. This gives the protein CASSLPLAGFWETQYF.

The chain uses TRBV7-2 and TRBJ2-5; 7 bases align to TRBD2. This CDR3 contains 15 residues. V lost 2 bases and J lost 3; bases outside the gene matches: 6. Germline V gene sequence: CDR1 SGHTA, CDR2 FQGNSA. CDR3 nucleotide sequence: TGTGCCAGCAGCTTATATGCGGGGGTAGAAGAGACCCAGTACTTC. This sequence encodes CASSLYAGVEETQYF.

The chain is built from TRBV5-6 and TRBJ1-5; TRBD1 agrees at 7 bases. The germline V gene has CDR1 SGHDT and CDR2 YYEEEE. Trimming removed 4 bases from V and 2 bases from J; junction bases left unmatched: 6. CDR3 size: 15 residues. The CDR3 DNA follows: TGTGCCAGCAGCGAGACAGGGAATCGCAATCAGCCCCAGCATTTT. This translates into CASSETGNRNQPQHF.

This chain connects TRBV5-1 to TRBJ2-3; TRBD2 is a possible D gene (6 bases). V gave up 7 bases and J gave up 0 bases, with 12 bases separating them. Germline lookup yields CDR1 SGHRS and CDR2 YFSETQ. CDR3 size: 14 residues. This chain's CDR3 is CASRGWDSTDTQYF. CDR3 in DNA: TGCGCCAGCCGGGGGTGGGATAGCACAGATACGCAGTATTTT.

Concerning this clone itself: At one end the junction does not follow the germline gene, possibly because of a read error. The chain links TRBV5-6 to TRBJ2-7, with 10 bases matching TRBD1. The length of the CDR3 is 11 residues. Per germline, CDR1 SGHDT and CDR2 YYEEEE. This CDR3 is CASSLGTGEWF. As DNA, the CDR3 is TGTGCCAGCAGCCTGGGGACAGGGGAGTGGTTC.

This rearrangement joins TRBV7-6 to TRBJ1-4; TRBD1 matches 9 bases. Trimming at V came to 5 bases and at J to 7 bases, leaving 23 bases not matched to a gene. The CDR3 contains 20 residues. Germline CDR1 SGHVS, CDR2 FNYEAQ. The CDR3, as DNA: TGTGCCAGCAGCCCTGATCGGTCATCGGGGACAGGGCCCCTCGGTGAAAAACTGTTTTTT. This encodes CASSPDRSSGTGPLGEKLFF.